This TCR beta chain is drawn from a study of T cell changes during pregnancy in multiple sclerosis. The protocol was immunoSEQ multiplex PCR, while the TCRdb copy is restricted to in-frame clones and leaves out a portion. The sample shows about 87,000 clones, just over 90% of them seen only once. The TCR originated in a female donor in good health, enrolled as a control in a pregnancy study. The sequencing used peripheral blood, collected in the third trimester of pregnancy.

The CDR3 DNA follows: TGTGCCAGCCCCCCAGACAGGCCTCAGTTCTTC. The encoded protein is CASPPDRPQFF. The chain uses TRBV28 and TRBJ2-1, with TRBD1 as a possible D gene (6 bases). In germline, CDR1 is MDHEN, CDR2 SYDVKM. This CDR3 spans 11 amino acids. Trimming pared 8 bases from V and 13 bases from J, leaving 15 bases between.